The clone carrying this T cell receptor beta chain was seen a single time. The data stem from a study of brain T cells in children with intractable seizures. TCRdb's copy holds only in-frame clones and misses some; the assay was immunoSEQ multiplex PCR. The sample holds about 80,000 clones, under 95% seen once. V shed 0 bases and J 2 bases; nucleotides not matched to a gene: 8. The CDR3 totals 17 residues. Germline values: CDR1 LGHNA, CDR2 YNFKEQ. This chain uses TRBV4-2 with TRBJ2-5, with 8 positions matching TRBD2. The sequencing used peripheral blood, collected at surgery. This clonotype originated in a girl aged 2 to 9 with Rasmussen encephalitis and intractable seizures. Here the CDR3 DNA reads TGTGCCAGCAGCCAAGATCCGGCGGGGGGTATACAAGAGACCCAGTACTTC. It codes for CASSQDPAGGIQETQYF.